The 27 T cell receptor beta chains listed next were all sequenced from one sample in a study of blood T cells in healthy people across ages. A second roughly 6 to 12 cycle PCR used barcoded and J-beta primers. MiXCR, applied by TCRdb to the 5' RACE reads, yields one record per CDR3 protein. The sample lists 650,000 to 1,000,000 distinct CDR3 sequences, 36% occurring once. The source material was blood. The origin of the receptors is a man between 18 and 29 years old in good health.

V is TRBV7-9 and J is TRBJ1-1; a weak D match, TRBD1 (5 bases). Germline lookup yields CDR1 SEHNR and CDR2 FQNEAQ (reference sequence). This CDR3 spans 11 amino acids. CDR3 nucleotide sequence: TGTGGGGGCCCTATGAACACTGAAGCTTTCTTT. Translating gives CGGPMNTEAFF.

The chain uses TRBV7-9 and TRBJ2-1; D gene ambiguous. V shed 5 bases and J shed 7 bases, with 12 bases lying between them. Germline V lookup: CDR1 SEHNR, CDR2 FQNEAQ (reference sequence). This CDR3 is 13 amino acids long. The CDR3 spells CASSLPPLNEQFF. The CDR3 DNA reads as TGTGCCAGCAGCCTTCCACCATTAAATGAGCAGTTCTTC.

This clonotype was picked up many times. J is TRBJ1-4 and V is TRBV5-1; D unresolved. Germline values: CDR1 SGHRS, CDR2 YFSETQ. Trimming left V 0 bases short and J 0 bases short, with 6 bases between. This CDR3 has 15 amino acids. CDR3 DNA: TGCGCCAGCAGCTTGGTTTCTGCAACTAATGAAAAACTGTTTTTT. Translation gives CASSLVSATNEKLFF. The variable domain in full, completed from reference TRBV5-1 and TRBJ1-4, reads KAGVTQTPRYLIKTRGQQVTLSCSPISGHRSVSWYQQTPGQGLQFLFEYFSETQRNKGNFPGRFSGRQFSNSRSEMNVSTLELGDSALYLCASSLVSATNEKLFFGSGTQLSVL.

This clonotype was observed a few times. This chain uses TRBV4-3 with TRBJ1-1; no definite D call. Germline CDR1 and CDR2: LGHNA and YSLEER. This CDR3 region has 15 residues. The V end was cut by 4 bases, the J end by 4 bases, with 16 bases between. This CDR3 is CASSPLTGTRTEAFF. The CDR3 DNA follows: TGCGCCAGCAGCCCACTTACGGGAACGCGCACTGAAGCTTTCTTT.

This clonotype was seen only a few times. V usage is TRBV5-1 and J usage is TRBJ1-2; D is ambiguous. V shed 5 bases and J shed 8 bases, with 16 bases lying between them. Germline V CDR1 and CDR2: SGHRS, YFSETQ. This CDR3 contains 13 residues. The CDR3 loop reads CASRATFARGYTF. CDR3 DNA: TGCGCCAGCAGAGCAACCTTCGCGCGGGGCTACACCTTC.

In this sample, this clonotype turned up many times. The chain is built from TRBV7-2 and TRBJ2-7; D call uncertain. The CDR3 has 16 amino acids. From germline, CDR1 is SGHTA and CDR2 FQGNSA. V lost 1 base and J 0 bases, leaving 13 bases between the germline ends. CDR3 sequence reads: CASSLEVGGYSYEQYF. CDR3 coding DNA: TGTGCCAGCAGCTTAGAAGTGGGCGGATACTCCTACGAGCAGTACTTC.

This clonotype was picked up a small number of times. A much more abundant neighbour one base away suggests this may be a read error. V and J are TRBV29-1 and TRBJ2-7; 10 nucleotides match TRBD2. The CDR3 runs to 14 residues. V dropped 4 bases and J dropped 2; count of bases not matched to a gene: 5. Germline CDR1 and CDR2: SQVTM and ANQGSEA. The CDR3 sequence: CSVGVAGGTYEQYF. Here the CDR3 DNA reads TGCAGCGTTGGCGTAGCGGGGGGTACCTACGAGCAGTACTTC.

There are a few counts of this clonotype. As DNA, the CDR3 is TGTGCCAGCAGCCTCGGGACAGGGTCTAATGAAAAACTGTTTTTT. This gives the protein CASSLGTGSNEKLFF. The gene calls are TRBV7-3 and TRBJ1-4, with TRBD1 matching over 9 bases. CDR1 SGHTA and CDR2 FQGTGA come from the germline V gene. CDR3 length: 15 residues. Trimming at V came to 5 bases and at J to 3 bases, leaving 4 bases not matched to a gene.

This clonotype was seen repeatedly, ten times or more. The chain carries TRBV7-2 and TRBJ2-1; weak D call: TRBD2 (6 bases). The CDR3 sequence is 12 residues long. The germline CDR1 and CDR2 sequences are SGHTA and FQGNSA. V lost 11 bases and J lost 4, with 12 bases in between. CDR3 bases: TGTGCCTGCTCGCGGGGATACAATGAGCAGTTCTTC. Translated, it gives CACSRGYNEQFF.

This clonotype was counted between two and nine times. The chain recombines TRBV14 with TRBJ2-7, with 9 bases lining up with TRBD1. The CDR3 contains 16 residues. CDR1 and CDR2 (germline): SGHDN, FVKESK. The junction had 18 bases not matched to a gene; V was cut back by 8 bases and J by 7 bases. In DNA, the CDR3 is TGTGCCAGCTCGCTGGTCCGGGACAGGGTCTACAATGAGCAGTACTTC. It specifies CASSLVRDRVYNEQYF.

This clonotype occurred many times. The chain has TRBV5-6 and TRBJ2-1, with D perhaps TRBD2 (5 bases). Germline CDR1 SGHDT, CDR2 YYEEEE. V lost 6 bases and J 2 bases, leaving 9 bases between the germline ends. The CDR3 has 13 amino acids. CDR3 loop: CASTLSAYNEQFF. In nucleotides, the CDR3 is TGTGCCAGCACCCTTAGCGCCTACAATGAGCAGTTCTTC.

This clonotype was counted a few times. This sequence joins TRBV4-2 and TRBJ2-2; perhaps TRBD1 as D (6 bases). The CDR3 spans 15 residues. The germline V gene encodes CDR1 LGHNA and CDR2 YNFKEQ. The V gene lost 1 base and the J gene lost 3 bases, with 9 bases spanning the gap. The CDR3 DNA follows: TGTGCCAGCAGCCAAGGCAACAGGGACACCGGGGAGCTGTTTTTT. It translates to CASSQGNRDTGELFF.

This chain joins TRBV4-1 and TRBJ2-3, with D perhaps TRBD2 (6 bases). CDR1 is MGHRA, CDR2 YSYEKL, per germline. Trimming took off 3 bases at V and 5 bases at J, with 12 bases between the two ends. The CDR3 is made up of 14 amino acids. DNA of the CDR3: TGCGCCAGCAGCCATCTCGGACTAAAAGATACGCAGTATTTT. Translation gives CASSHLGLKDTQYF.

The genes are TRBV6-5 and TRBJ1-2; D remains ambiguous. The CDR3 runs to 15 residues. Germline V gene data show CDR1 as MNHEY and CDR2 as SVGAGI. Between the trimmed V and J ends, which lost 6 bases and 4 bases, there was a span of 18 bases. In nucleotides, the CDR3 is TGTGCCAGCAGCCGAAAAGGAGCAGGATCCTATGGCTACACCTTC. The encoded protein is CASSRKGAGSYGYTF.

About this clonotype: Germline and junction disagree at one end, which may indicate a read error. This chain links TRBV20-1 with TRBJ2-3; 7 nucleotides line up with TRBD2. Germline V lookup: CDR1 DFQATT, CDR2 SNEGSKA (reference sequence). The CDR3 spans 13 residues. The CDR3 region has the DNA TGTAGTGTTTTACGGGAGGGCACAGATACGCAGTATTTT. This gives the protein CSVLREGTDTQYF.

The chain has TRBV18 and TRBJ2-3; weak D call: TRBD2 (6 bases). Per germline, CDR1 KGHSH and CDR2 LQKENI. The ends were cut back, 10 bases at V and 0 bases at J, with 14 bases in the middle. This CDR3 comprises 14 residues. This CDR3 is CATSGVTSTDTQYF. The CDR3 region has the DNA TGTGCCACCTCGGGGGTGACTAGCACAGATACGCAGTATTTT.

This clonotype turned up a few times. The J gene is TRBJ2-1, the V gene TRBV9; 7 bases match TRBD1. This CDR3 has 18 amino acids. Germline V gene data show CDR1 as SGDLS and CDR2 as YYNGEE. Germline trimming cut 3 bases from V and 4 bases from J; bases unmatched to any gene: 16. The CDR3 region has the DNA TGTGCCAGCAGCGGGGGACAGCAGAACAGATTTAAATACAATGAGCAGTTCTTC. Translated: CASSGGQQNRFKYNEQFF. Full variable domain (missing parts from reference TRBV9 and TRBJ2-1): DSGVTQTPKHLITATGQRVTLRCSPRSGDLSVYWYQQSLDQGLQFLIQYYNGEERAKGNILERFSAQQFPDLHSELNLSSLELGDSALYFCASSGGQQNRFKYNEQFFGPGTRLTVL.

V is TRBV9 and J is TRBJ1-2; no reliable D call. The germline V gene encodes CDR1 SGDLS and CDR2 YYNGEE. Deletions cut 7 bases from V and 1 base from J, with 8 bases between. The CDR3 contains 12 residues. The CDR3 region is CASARSNYGYTF. The DNA for the CDR3 is TGTGCCAGCGCACGGAGTAACTATGGCTACACCTTC. The full variable domain, with the rest looked up from reference TRBV9 and TRBJ1-2, is DSGVTQTPKHLITATGQRVTLRCSPRSGDLSVYWYQQSLDQGLQFLIQYYNGEERAKGNILERFSAQQFPDLHSELNLSSLELGDSALYFCASARSNYGYTFGSGTRLTVV.

A note on this clonotype: Since a far larger clone is one base different, this is likely a read error. CDR3 region: CVSSRDTDTQYF. The CDR3 bases are TGTGTCAGCAGCCGGGACACAGATACGCAGTATTTT. The chain links TRBV12-3 or TRBV12-4 to TRBJ2-3, with a possible D match to TRBD2 (5 bases). This CDR3 contains 12 residues.

The chain couples TRBV20-1 to TRBJ1-2; the match to TRBD1 covers 10 bases. The CDR3 covers 14 residues. The V gene's germline CDR1 is DFQATT and CDR2 SNEGSKA (reference sequence). With 6 bases clipped from V and 5 bases from J, the junction kept 9 bases outside the gene matches. CDR3 sequence (DNA): TGCAGTGCCCAGAGACAGGGGGCTGGATATGGCTACACCTTC. Its protein product is CSAQRQGAGYGYTF.

This clonotype was counted at least ten times. The chain has TRBV3-1 and TRBJ2-3; maybe TRBD2 (6 bases). Germline loops: CDR1 LGHDT, CDR2 YNNKEL (reference sequence). This CDR3 is 14 amino acids long. Trimming cost V 3 bases and J 4 bases, with 11 bases left between them. CDR3 amino acids: CASSQTGTADTQYF. CDR3 nucleotide sequence: TGTGCCAGCAGCCAGACCGGGACTGCAGATACGCAGTATTTT.

Points on this clonotype: The missing conserved phenylalanine or tryptophan at the end of this CDR3 makes a read error likely. CDR3 in DNA: TGTGCCAGCAGCCAAGATAGGATAACCTACACAAACTATGGCTACACCTTA. It specifies CASSQDRITYTNYGYTL. V gene TRBV14 combines with J gene TRBJ1-2; D remains ambiguous. The CDR3 has 17 amino acids. V lost 0 bases and J lost 2, with 16 bases in between. CDR1 is SGHDN, CDR2 FVKESK, per germline.

Ten or more counts support this clonotype. V gene TRBV28 combines with J gene TRBJ1-2; no clear D gene. Trimming removed 4 bases from V and 2 bases from J, with 14 bases in between. CDR1 and CDR2 (germline): MDHEN, SYDVKM. The CDR3 totals 15 residues. CDR3 nucleotide sequence: TGTGCCAGCAGTTCGCCGGACGGGATAAACTATGGCTACACCTTC. Translating gives CASSSPDGINYGYTF.

This clonotype was counted between two and nine times. The gene calls are TRBV4-1 and TRBJ2-1; 9 nucleotides align to TRBD2. From germline, CDR1 is MGHRA and CDR2 YSYEKL. This CDR3 spans 15 amino acids. After removal of 4 bases from V and 7 bases from J, the junction contained 8 bases not matched to a gene. This chain's CDR3 is CASSPLAGPPNEQFF. Written as DNA, the CDR3 is TGCGCCAGCAGCCCACTAGCGGGCCCCCCGAATGAGCAGTTCTTC.

The chain has TRBV28 and TRBJ2-5, with 10 bases aligning to TRBD2. The junction had 12 bases not matched to a gene; V was cut back by 1 base and J by 7 bases. The CDR3 loop spans 17 amino acids. From germline, CDR1 is MDHEN and CDR2 SYDVKM. Here the CDR3 reads CASSLFGTSDSPGTQYF. Written as DNA, the CDR3 is TGTGCCAGCAGTTTATTTGGGACTAGCGACTCCCCAGGGACCCAGTACTTC.

The V and J genes are TRBV4-3 and TRBJ1-4; 9 nucleotides match TRBD1. The V segment lost 4 bases and the J segment 8 bases; nucleotides outside the gene matches: 8. The CDR3 loop spans 15 amino acids. The germline gives CDR1 LGHNA, CDR2 YSLEER. CDR3 region: CASSRTDRGGEKLFF. The CDR3 nucleotides read TGCGCCAGCAGCCGGACGGACAGGGGAGGGGAAAAACTGTTTTTT.

This clonotype was counted a single time. The V call is TRBV6-6, the J call TRBJ2-5; TRBD2 might be the D (5 bases). The CDR3 is 16 amino acids. Germline V gene sequence: CDR1 MNHNY, CDR2 SVGAGI (reference sequence). With 6 bases removed from V and 4 bases from J, the gap between germline ends came to 21 bases. CDR3 nucleotide sequence: TGTGCCAGCAGCTACGCTGAGGGCCCCCCCAGAGAGACCCAGTACTTC. As protein: CASSYAEGPPRETQYF.